Listed below are T cell receptor beta chains from one sample, sequenced in a study of technical replicates of blood from several donors. Sequenced by immunoSEQ multiplex PCR; TCRdb stores in-frame clones only, minus some. The table has 60,000 to 90,000 clones, 95% to 98% seen once; the top ten hold under 0.3%. The material sequenced was T cells isolated from PBMCs. The origin of the receptors is a human donor in good health. The CDR3 runs from the conserved cysteine through the conserved F or W. D genes are given only for firm matches. Expanded clones get a size class; other rows say once, few or many, or leave the size out.

d_call: -
clone_size: -
cdr3_length: 14
v_call: TRBV5-4
cdr3_aa: CASSLGGPTGEQYF

d_call: TRBD1
clone_size: -
cdr3_length: 16
v_call: TRBV4-1
cdr3_aa: CASSQEGQGSRETQYF

d_call: -
clone_size: -
cdr3_length: 13
v_call: TRBV5-1
cdr3_aa: CASRQSVNYGYTF

d_call: TRBD1
clone_size: -
cdr3_length: 16
v_call: TRBV6-5
cdr3_aa: CASSYGLGDRVSGYTF

d_call: -
clone_size: -
cdr3_length: 17
v_call: TRBV15
cdr3_aa: CATSRSARIGRNYGYTF

d_call: TRBD2
clone_size: once
cdr3_length: 14
v_call: TRBV27
cdr3_aa: CASRLTSGSYEQYF

d_call: TRBD2
clone_size: -
cdr3_length: 15
v_call: TRBV10-3
cdr3_aa: CAISDVAGESGEQFF

d_call: TRBD2
clone_size: -
cdr3_length: 15
v_call: TRBV7-9
cdr3_aa: CASARWSGGTDTQYF

d_call: TRBD2
clone_size: once
cdr3_length: 13
v_call: TRBV19
cdr3_aa: CASNSGIRETQYF

d_call: TRBD2
clone_size: -
cdr3_length: 15
v_call: TRBV7-6
cdr3_aa: CASSLGTSGLYEQYF

d_call: TRBD1
clone_size: -
cdr3_length: 17
v_call: TRBV7-2
cdr3_aa: CASSLRPGTGLIQPQHF

d_call: -
clone_size: -
cdr3_length: 15
v_call: TRBV12-5
cdr3_aa: CASGLEYQSNQPQHF

d_call: TRBD1
clone_size: once
cdr3_length: 15
v_call: TRBV19
cdr3_aa: CATRQGTGDWSGYTF

d_call: -
clone_size: once
cdr3_length: 14
v_call: TRBV7-2
cdr3_aa: CASSQQVNTGELFF

d_call: -
clone_size: -
cdr3_length: 14
v_call: TRBV7-9
cdr3_aa: CASSLSSGANVLTF